This entry is about one T cell receptor beta chain. The CDR3 sequence is 14 residues long. Germline loops: CDR1 SGDLS, CDR2 YYNGEE. Trimming shortened V by 0 bases and J by 6 bases, and 12 bases separated the two germline ends. Authors' analysis steps: Quantification of nucleated cells was approximated via reference gene primer amplification. Sequencing was performed with immunoSEQ multiplex PCR; in TCRdb, only in-frame clones are kept and a portion is missing. Clonal size and the V and J genes are those of that table, whereas D and trimming came from the DNA. Among 85,000 to 110,000 clones listed, nearly 90% were seen once. The data were taken from a study of blood T cell repertoires in COVID-19. The overall study: The study drew acute and convalescent COVID-19 samples from the United States, Italy and Spain. The analysed material was cDNA or gDNA that came from T cells, B-cell-depleted T cells, or PBMCs.

The sequenced material came from peripheral blood. The gene calls are TRBV9 and TRBJ1-2; D is unclear. The origin of this receptor is a man aged 50 or older in a cohort sampled during active COVID-19. The CDR3 sequence: CASSVGRGIDGYTF. The CDR3 DNA sequence: TGTGCCAGCAGCGTAGGACGGGGTATAGATGGCTACACCTTC.